These 28 T cell receptor beta chains share one sample of origin, sequenced in a study of cytomegalovirus exposure and HLA in healthy donors. Measured with immunoSEQ multiplex PCR; TCRdb has only the in-frame clones, and not every one. Among around 130,000 clones listed, roughly 91% were seen once. Sequences were obtained from PBMCs. The source of these receptors is a man aged 25-45 years in good health and CMV-seronegative.

This clone appeared once. J is TRBJ2-3 and V is TRBV14, with D perhaps TRBD1 (6 bases). Germline values: CDR1 SGHDN, CDR2 FVKESK. The CDR3 consists of 16 residues. V gave up 4 bases and J gave up 4 bases, with 18 bases separating them. The CDR3 bases are TGTGCCAGCAGCCCACCTTGGGTCCGACAGGCAGATACGCAGTATTTT. This sequence encodes CASSPPWVRQADTQYF.

This clone has just one count. V and J are TRBV5-6 and TRBJ1-2; tentative D call: TRBD1 (6 bases). V lost 0 bases to trimming and J lost 3 bases, with 21 bases between them. The length of the CDR3 is 18 residues. Germline V gene sequence: CDR1 SGHDT, CDR2 YYEEEE. Here the CDR3 reads CASSLAYITGRGHYGYTF. The CDR3 bases are TGTGCCAGCAGCTTGGCCTATATTACAGGGAGGGGCCACTATGGCTACACCTTC.

V and J are TRBV19 and TRBJ2-3; TRBD1 agrees at 7 bases. Trimming removed 7 bases from V and 2 bases from J; junction bases left unmatched: 6. There are 14 residues in the CDR3. Germline values: CDR1 LNHDA, CDR2 SQIVND (reference sequence). The CDR3 region has the DNA TGTGCCAGTAATACAGGGGTTCCCACAGATACGCAGTATTTT. Translating it yields CASNTGVPTDTQYF.

This clone was observed a single time. The chain joins TRBV28 to TRBJ2-7; D is uncertain. This CDR3 contains 14 residues. The germline V gene encodes CDR1 MDHEN and CDR2 SYDVKM. V lost 6 bases, J lost 2 bases, and 14 bases lay in between. The CDR3 DNA is TGTGCCAGCAGCCCCTGGGCACATACCTACGAGCAGTACTTC. Its protein is CASSPWAHTYEQYF.

This sequence joins TRBV7-8 and TRBJ2-7; the match to TRBD2 covers 8 bases. The V gene end was trimmed by 2 bases and the J gene end by 3 bases; junction bases not matched to a gene: 6. CDR1 is SGHVS, CDR2 FQNEAQ, per germline. The CDR3 runs 15 residues. The CDR3 nucleotides read TGTGCCAGCAGCTTAAGTGGCGGGGGGCTCTACGAGCAGTACTTC. Translated, it gives CASSLSGGGLYEQYF.

The chain has TRBV7-2 and TRBJ1-1; 11 nucleotides match TRBD1. The germline V gene has CDR1 SGHTA and CDR2 FQGNSA. V dropped 6 bases and J dropped 2; count of bases not matched to a gene: 8. This CDR3 is built from 16 residues. The CDR3 protein is CASRIGQGASNTEAFF. DNA for the CDR3: TGTGCCAGCAGGATTGGACAGGGGGCTAGCAACACTGAAGCTTTCTTT.

The CDR3 spells CASSYGQAQGEAFF. The DNA for the CDR3 is TGTGCCAGCAGTTACGGACAGGCTCAGGGTGAAGCTTTCTTT. The V gene is TRBV6-5, the J gene TRBJ1-1; 7 positions agree with TRBD1. The CDR3 is made up of 14 amino acids. The germline V gene has CDR1 MNHEY and CDR2 SVGAGI. The V gene end was trimmed by 2 bases and the J gene end by 7 bases; junction bases not matched to a gene: 7.

The rearrangement uses TRBV25-1 and TRBJ2-2, with 10 bases matching TRBD1. The CDR3 has 15 amino acids. Germline CDR1 and CDR2: MGHDK and SYGVNS. V lost 4 bases and J lost 5; bases outside the gene matches: 4. As DNA, the CDR3 is TGTGCCAGCAGTGGCCGGGACAGGGGAACCGGGGAGCTGTTTTTT. Encoded protein: CASSGRDRGTGELFF.

This sequence joins TRBV19 and TRBJ2-1, with TRBD1 matching over 7 bases. The CDR3 length is 14 residues. After removal of 3 bases from V and 7 bases from J, the junction contained 6 bases not matched to a gene. Germline CDR1 reads LNHDA; CDR2 reads SQIVND (reference sequence). The CDR3 DNA follows: TGTGCCAGTAGTATGAGGGGGCAGCGGAATGAGCAGTTCTTC. Residues: CASSMRGQRNEQFF.

The chain has TRBV7-8 and TRBJ1-6, with TRBD1 matching 8 bases. The germline V gene has CDR1 SGHVS and CDR2 FQNEAQ. V lost 4 bases and J lost 10; bases outside the gene matches: 9. CDR3 size: 15 residues. DNA for the CDR3: TGTGCCAGCAGCTCCGGACAGGGTGTATGGTCACCCCTCCACTTT. Encoded protein: CASSSGQGVWSPLHF.

The chain employs TRBV4-2 and TRBJ2-2, with D possibly matching TRBD2 (6 bases). The length of the CDR3 is 15 residues. Germline lookup yields CDR1 LGHNA and CDR2 YNFKEQ. V was clipped by 0 bases and J by 7 bases, with 12 bases between them. This CDR3 is CASSQDRRRDGELFF. The CDR3 nucleotides are TGTGCCAGCAGCCAAGATCGACGGAGGGACGGGGAGCTGTTTTTT.

This chain joins TRBV29-1 and TRBJ1-5; 8 bases line up with TRBD1. The CDR3 sequence is 14 residues long. The V segment lost 6 bases and the J segment 2 bases; nucleotides outside the gene matches: 6. The germline CDR1 and CDR2 sequences are SQVTM and ANQGSEA. CDR3: CSVRTGMGNQPQHF. DNA of the CDR3: TGCAGCGTCCGGACAGGGATGGGCAATCAGCCCCAGCATTTT.

The chain has TRBV6-6 and TRBJ1-1; no clear D. Germline CDR1 reads MNHNY; CDR2 reads SVGAGI (reference sequence). Between the trimmed V and J ends, which lost 6 bases and 4 bases, there was a span of 12 bases. CDR3 size: 13 residues. CDR3 protein: CASRDGGGTEAFF. The CDR3 coding sequence is TGTGCCAGCAGAGACGGAGGAGGCACTGAAGCTTTCTTT.

The rearrangement joins TRBV9 to TRBJ2-1; 12 nucleotides align to TRBD2. Germline CDR1 reads SGDLS; CDR2 reads YYNGEE. CDR3 length: 15 amino acids. J lost 10 bases, V lost 3 bases, and 8 bases had no gene match. CDR3 nucleotide sequence: TGTGCCAGCAGCGAGGGACTAGCGGGTTTTAACGAGCAGTTCTTC. Protein sequence: CASSEGLAGFNEQFF.

This clone was seen only once. The V and J genes are TRBV19 and TRBJ1-5; maybe TRBD1 (5 bases). From germline, CDR1 is LNHDA and CDR2 SQIVND (reference sequence). The CDR3 sequence is 15 residues long. The V gene lost 7 bases and the J gene lost 3 bases, with 16 bases spanning the gap. The CDR3, as DNA: TGTGCCAGTACCCAAGGGGTAGGGGTCAATCAGCCCCAGCATTTT. It codes for CASTQGVGVNQPQHF.

The chain uses TRBV7-2 and TRBJ1-1; tentatively, D is TRBD1 (5 bases). The CDR3 totals 13 residues. CDR1 is SGHTA and CDR2 is FQGNSA in the germline V gene. V lost 1 base and J lost 8, with 11 bases in between. CDR3: CASSLVDGGEAFF. The CDR3 nucleotides are TGTGCCAGCAGCTTAGTTGATGGGGGGGAAGCTTTCTTT. Full variable domain (remainder filled in from reference TRBV7-2 and TRBJ1-1): GAGVSQSPSNKVTEKGKDVELRCDPISGHTALYWYRQSLGQGLEFLIYFQGNSAPDKSGLPSDRFSAERTGGSVSTLTIQRTQQEDSAVYLCASSLVDGGEAFFGQGTRLTVV.

In this sample, this clone turned up a few times. The rearrangement links TRBV2 to TRBJ2-5; D unresolved. CDR1 and CDR2 (germline): SNHLY, FYNNEI. V lost 1 base and J lost 4, with 10 bases in between. The CDR3 length is 14 residues. This chain's CDR3 is CASSEGGYAETQYF. In DNA, the CDR3 is TGTGCCAGCAGTGAAGGCGGATACGCAGAGACCCAGTACTTC.

CDR3 sequence (DNA): TGTGCCAGTAGCTTAGGACGGGGGGCGCCCAACTATGGCTACACCTTC. It codes for CASSLGRGAPNYGYTF. The genes are TRBV19 and TRBJ1-2; a weak D match, TRBD1 (6 bases). Trimming shortened V by 6 bases and J by 2 bases, and 19 bases separated the two germline ends. CDR3 length: 16 residues. The germline gives CDR1 LNHDA, CDR2 SQIVND (reference sequence).

This clone was detected only a few times. The V gene is TRBV18, the J gene TRBJ1-2; no clear D gene. V gave up 8 bases and J gave up 3 bases, with 25 bases separating them. The germline V gene encodes CDR1 KGHSH and CDR2 LQKENI. CDR3 size: 17 residues. The DNA for the CDR3 is TGTGCCAGCGCTCCATATGCGGTCCGGGATTTTGACTATGGCTACACCTTC. Its protein product is CASAPYAVRDFDYGYTF.

Note on this clone: Because the CDR3's place on the DNA is in doubt, the DNA is left out and the CDR3 is given as listed by TCRdb. The rearrangement links TRBV6-1 to TRBJ1-5; TRBD1, the D gene given by the table, was not confirmed from the DNA. Germline CDR1 and CDR2: MNHNS and SASEGT. The CDR3 extends over 15 residues, inclusive of both ends. CDR3 in amino acids: CASSEQYFGNQPQHF.

The chain links TRBV18 to TRBJ2-2, with D perhaps matching TRBD1 (5 bases). V shed 4 bases and J shed 5 bases, with 11 bases lying between them. Germline loops: CDR1 KGHSH, CDR2 LQKENI. The CDR3 loop spans 14 amino acids. The DNA for the CDR3 is TGTGCCAGCTCACAGGGGTTAAAGACCGGGGAGCTGTTTTTT. This translates into CASSQGLKTGELFF.

This clone was counted at least ten times. V usage is TRBV13 and J usage is TRBJ2-1, with D possibly matching TRBD2 (6 bases). V dropped 7 bases and J dropped 9 bases, with 19 bases sitting between them. From germline, CDR1 is PRHDT and CDR2 FYEKMQ (reference sequence). CDR3 length: 14 residues. Written as DNA, the CDR3 is TGTGCCAGCACACGGGGGAGACCTGTACCTGAGCAGTTCTTC. It is translated as CASTRGRPVPEQFF.

The V gene is TRBV7-9, the J gene TRBJ1-1; D call uncertain. V was trimmed by 5 bases and J by 1 base, leaving 8 bases between them. Germline V gene lookup returns CDR1 SEHNR and CDR2 FQNEAQ (reference sequence). There are 13 residues in the CDR3. Here the CDR3 reads CASSPGRNTEAFF. CDR3 DNA: TGTGCCAGCAGCCCGGGAAGGAACACTGAAGCTTTCTTT.

The chain has TRBV30 and TRBJ1-1, with 8 bases aligning to TRBD1. The CDR3 contains 17 residues. V lost 4 bases to trimming and J lost 1 base; unmatched junction nucleotides: 14. CDR1 GTSNPN and CDR2 SVGIG come from the germline V gene (reference sequence). CDR3 protein: CAWKQTGGVGRNTEAFF. The CDR3 DNA reads TGTGCCTGGAAACAAACAGGGGGTGTAGGCCGGAACACTGAAGCTTTCTTT.

The V call is TRBV5-1, the J call TRBJ2-3, with D possibly matching TRBD1 (5 bases). The CDR3 is 15 amino acids. CDR1 SGHRS and CDR2 YFSETQ come from the germline V gene. The ends were cut back, 1 base at V and 2 bases at J, with 11 bases in the middle. Written as DNA, the CDR3 is TGCGCCAGCAGCTTGTTTGGACACCTCACAGATACGCAGTATTTT. Translated, it gives CASSLFGHLTDTQYF.

The chain joins TRBV7-8 to TRBJ2-1; 10 nucleotides agree with TRBD2. The CDR3 totals 15 residues. Looked up from germline, CDR1 is SGHVS and CDR2 is FQNEAQ. The ends lost 6 bases at V and 2 bases at J; junction bases unmatched: 4. CDR3 sequence: CASRLSGGAYNEQFF. The DNA of the CDR3 is TGTGCCAGCAGGCTAAGCGGGGGGGCCTACAATGAGCAGTTCTTC. The variable domain in full, completed from reference TRBV7-8 and TRBJ2-1, reads GAGVSQSPRYKVAKRGQDVALRCDPISGHVSLFWYQQALGQGPEFLTYFQNEAQLDKSGLPSDRFFAERPEGSVSTLKIQRTQQEDSAVYLCASRLSGGAYNEQFFGPGTRLTVL.

The rearrangement uses TRBV6-5 and TRBJ1-3; 8 positions match TRBD1. Germline CDR1 and CDR2: MNHEY and SVGAGI. V was clipped by 0 bases and J by 4 bases; unmatched bases: 5. The CDR3 length is 16 residues. The CDR3 loop is CASSYSSRGRGNTIYF. The CDR3 nucleotides are TGTGCCAGCAGTTACTCGAGCAGGGGGCGAGGAAACACCATATATTTT.

The CDR3 DNA sequence: TGTGCCAGCAGCTTAGCGGGACTAGCGGGGTACGAGCAGTACTTC. It codes for CASSLAGLAGYEQYF. The chain employs TRBV11-2 and TRBJ2-7, with 13 positions matching TRBD2. CDR1 and CDR2 from the germline V gene are SGHAT and FQNNGV. The ends lost 1 base at V and 4 bases at J; junction bases unmatched: 1. This CDR3 region has 15 residues.